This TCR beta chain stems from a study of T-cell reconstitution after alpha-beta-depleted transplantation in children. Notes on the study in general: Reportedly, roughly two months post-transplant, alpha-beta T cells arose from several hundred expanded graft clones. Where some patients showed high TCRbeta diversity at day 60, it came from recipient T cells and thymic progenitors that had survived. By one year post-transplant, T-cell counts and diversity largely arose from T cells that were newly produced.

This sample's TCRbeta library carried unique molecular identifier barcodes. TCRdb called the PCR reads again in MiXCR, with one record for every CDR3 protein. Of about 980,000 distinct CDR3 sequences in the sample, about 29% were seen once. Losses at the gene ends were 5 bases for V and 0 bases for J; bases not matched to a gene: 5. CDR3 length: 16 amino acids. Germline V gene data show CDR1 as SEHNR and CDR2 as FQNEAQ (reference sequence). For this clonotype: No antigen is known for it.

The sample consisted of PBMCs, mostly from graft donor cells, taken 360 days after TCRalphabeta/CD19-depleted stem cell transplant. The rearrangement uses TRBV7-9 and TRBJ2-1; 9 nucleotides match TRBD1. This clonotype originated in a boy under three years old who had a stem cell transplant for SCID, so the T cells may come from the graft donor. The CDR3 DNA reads TGTGCCAGCAGCAGAGGACAGGGGAGCTCCTACAATGAGCAGTTCTTC. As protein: CASSRGQGSSYNEQFF.